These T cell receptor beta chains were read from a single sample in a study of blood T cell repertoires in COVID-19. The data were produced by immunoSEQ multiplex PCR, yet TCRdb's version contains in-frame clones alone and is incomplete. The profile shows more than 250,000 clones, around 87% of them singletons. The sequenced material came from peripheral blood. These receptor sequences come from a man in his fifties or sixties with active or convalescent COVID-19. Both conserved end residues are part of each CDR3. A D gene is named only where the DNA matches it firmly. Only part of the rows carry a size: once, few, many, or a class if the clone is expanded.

TGTGCCAGCGTAATCGACAGGGAGACTCAAGCTTTCTTT CASVIDRETQAFF NA TRBJ1-1 TRBD1 TRBV28
TGTGCCAGCAGCGCCACACAGGGGGCTGGGCAGTACTTC CASSATQGAGQYF NA TRBJ2-7 TRBD1 TRBV9
TGTGCCAGCAGTGACCCCGGACTAGCGGTTTCCTACAATGAGCAGTTCTTC CASSDPGLAVSYNEQFF NA TRBJ2-1 TRBD2 TRBV6-4
TGTGCCAGCAGCCAAAGATTACAGCCCACAGATACGCAGTATTTT CASSQRLQPTDTQYF NA TRBJ2-3 NA TRBV14
TGTGCCAGCAGTTACGGCTCTAGCGGGAACACCGGGGAGCTGTTTTTT CASSYGSSGNTGELFF NA TRBJ2-2 TRBD2 TRBV6-2/TRBV6-3
TGTGCCAGCAGCTCCGGGACAGCGAATTCACCCCTCCACTTT CASSSGTANSPLHF once TRBJ1-6 TRBD1 TRBV7-2
TGTGCCAGCAATGCAAACACGCCGAATCAGCCCCAGCATTTT CASNANTPNQPQHF NA TRBJ1-5 NA TRBV2
TGTGCCAGCAGCCCGTCCCACAGGGGGAATAATTCACCCCTCCACTTT CASSPSHRGNNSPLHF NA TRBJ1-6 TRBD1 TRBV5-5
TGTGCCAGCAGCTTGTTCCCGCCGTCGACAGGGCGGACTGAAGCTTTCTTT CASSLFPPSTGRTEAFF few TRBJ1-1 TRBD1 TRBV5-4
TGTGCCAGCCACAGGGGTCGGGGCACTGAAGCTTTCTTT CASHRGRGTEAFF NA TRBJ1-1 TRBD1 TRBV6-5
TGTGCCAGCAGCCGTGACAGGTCCAATGAGCAGTTCTTC CASSRDRSNEQFF NA TRBJ2-1 NA TRBV7-8
TGTGCCATCAGTCCCGCAGGGGAAGGTACCATATATTTT CAISPAGEGTIYF NA TRBJ1-3 NA TRBV10-3
TGTGCCAGCAGCGCGTTGCCAGGGAAGGGCGAGCAGTACTTC CASSALPGKGEQYF once TRBJ2-7 NA TRBV7-2
TGTGCCAGCAGTCCGGGACACTCAATCTCTGGGGCCAACGTCCTGACTTTC CASSPGHSISGANVLTF NA TRBJ2-6 NA TRBV6-6
TGTGCCAGCAGTGAGGGAATTCGGGACAGATACAATGAGCAGTTCTTC CASSEGIRDRYNEQFF NA TRBJ2-1 TRBD1 TRBV6-1
TGCGCCAGCAGCTTGGGGTTCGACATTCAAGAGACCCAGTACTTC CASSLGFDIQETQYF NA TRBJ2-5 NA TRBV5-1
TGTGCCAGCAGTTTATCGAGGTCAGGACAGGGAAGGGAAAAACTGTTTTTT CASSLSRSGQGREKLFF NA TRBJ1-4 TRBD1 TRBV27
TGCGCCAGCACCCGGGGGGGAGTAGAAGGCGGCACTGAAGCTTTCTTT CASTRGGVEGGTEAFF NA TRBJ1-1 NA TRBV5-1
TGCGCCAGCAGCCAGACTAGCGGGAGCGGTTGGGCCGGGGAGCTGTTTTTT CASSQTSGSGWAGELFF NA TRBJ2-2 TRBD2 TRBV4-1
TGTGCCAGCAGCTTAAACAGGCTCGGCACCGGGGAGCTGTTTTTT CASSLNRLGTGELFF NA TRBJ2-2 NA TRBV7-3
TGTGCCAGCACCCAGGGACTGTACTCTGGGGCCAACGTCCTGACTTTC CASTQGLYSGANVLTF NA TRBJ2-6 NA TRBV27
TGTGCCAGCAATCGTCCGGGGACAGGGAGGACCGGGGAGCTGTTTTTT CASNRPGTGRTGELFF once TRBJ2-2 TRBD1 TRBV9
TGCGCCAGCAGCTCACAGGGGGGATCGGAGACCCAGTACTTC CASSSQGGSETQYF NA TRBJ2-5 TRBD1 TRBV5-1
TGTGCCAGCAGCCTAGGGACAGAAAACACTGAAGCTTTCTTT CASSLGTENTEAFF NA TRBJ1-1 TRBD1 TRBV3-1/TRBV3-2
TGCGCCAGCAGCTTCAGGGGCCCGGGAACTAATGAAAAACTGTTTTTT CASSFRGPGTNEKLFF NA TRBJ1-4 NA TRBV5-1
TGTGCCAGCAGCTTATTGGAAGGGGGTAAGCCCCAGCATTTT CASSLLEGGKPQHF NA TRBJ1-5 NA TRBV7-6
TGCGCCAGCAGCTTGGGGGCACAGGGAAACTACGAGCAGTACTTC CASSLGAQGNYEQYF NA TRBJ2-7 NA TRBV5-1
TGTGCCAGCAGCTTCGATAGCGGGGGGGCAGGGACAGATACGCAGTATTTT CASSFDSGGAGTDTQYF NA TRBJ2-3 TRBD2 TRBV7-2
TGTGCCAGTAGTATGATGGGTGGGGGACTAGCGGTCCCCTCCTACGAGCAGTACTTC CASSMMGGGLAVPSYEQYF NA TRBJ2-7 TRBD2 TRBV19
TGTGCCAGCAGCCCCCCGGGTCTCTACAATGAGCAGTTCTTC CASSPPGLYNEQFF NA TRBJ2-1 NA TRBV14
TGCAGCGTTATAGGAGACTCTGGGGCCAACGTCCTGACTTTC CSVIGDSGANVLTF NA TRBJ2-6 NA TRBV29-1
TGTGCCAGCAGCCAAGGCGGACAGGATGGGGGCTACACCTTC CASSQGGQDGGYTF NA TRBJ1-2 TRBD1 TRBV3-1/TRBV3-2
TGTGCCAGCAGTTCCGACAGGGTCGGCATTCAGTACTTC CASSSDRVGIQYF NA TRBJ2-4 TRBD1 TRBV2
TGTGCCAGCTCGACTCGACCTCGGGGAGCGGGTCGGAACACTGAAGCTTTCTTT CASSTRPRGAGRNTEAFF NA TRBJ1-1 NA TRBV18
TGTGCCAGCAGTCCCCCCCGAGCCAAAAACATTCAGTACTTC CASSPPRAKNIQYF NA TRBJ2-4 NA TRBV28
TGTGCCAGCAGCGTTGGGGGGAGCACAGATACGCAGTATTTT CASSVGGSTDTQYF NA TRBJ2-3 NA TRBV9
TGCGCCAGCAGCTTTGGTATAGCGGGGGGGACCTACAATGAGCAGTTCTTC CASSFGIAGGTYNEQFF NA TRBJ2-1 TRBD2 TRBV5-1
TGTGCCAGCAGTTACTCTCGGGGAGGGGGGGGCACTGAAGCTTTCTTT CASSYSRGGGGTEAFF NA TRBJ1-1 NA TRBV6-5
TGTGCCAGCAGTGAAGATGAAGGGGGTATCGGGTACGAGCAGTACTTC CASSEDEGGIGYEQYF NA TRBJ2-7 NA TRBV2
TGTGCCAGCAGCCAAGGTTCTCCCCGGGGTGAAAAACTGTTTTTT CASSQGSPRGEKLFF NA TRBJ1-4 NA TRBV3-1/TRBV3-2
TGTGCCAGCAGCTTTGAACAGGGGGCGCAGCTCCAGCATTTT CASSFEQGAQLQHF once TRBJ1-5 TRBD1 TRBV7-8
TGTGCCAGTAGTATCGGTAGCTACTATGGCTACACCTTC CASSIGSYYGYTF NA TRBJ1-2 NA TRBV19
TGTGCCAGCAGTTTAGGGCGGGGATTCAGAGGACTTAATGAAAAACTGTTTTTT CASSLGRGFRGLNEKLFF NA TRBJ1-4 NA TRBV28
TGTGCCAGCAGCCTTAGCAGAAGCTCCTACAATGAGCAGTTCTTC CASSLSRSSYNEQFF NA TRBJ2-1 NA TRBV7-2
TGTGCCAGCAGCCCCGCGGGGGCAAGAAACACCATATATTTT CASSPAGARNTIYF NA TRBJ1-3 NA TRBV3-1/TRBV3-2
TGTGCCAGTGAAAGGGGCCTCCCGTTTAACGAGCAGTACTTC CASERGLPFNEQYF NA TRBJ2-7 NA TRBV28
TGTGCCAGCAGGCCTACAGGGTTGCAAGAGACCCAGTACTTC CASRPTGLQETQYF NA TRBJ2-5 NA TRBV2
TGTGCCAGCTCACCCACCGGGACAGGAGATGAGCAGTTCTTC CASSPTGTGDEQFF NA TRBJ2-1 TRBD1 TRBV18
TGCAGCGTTGAACACACACAGGGGGCGGATGGCTACACCTTC CSVEHTQGADGYTF NA TRBJ1-2 TRBD1 TRBV29-1
TGTGCCAGCAGCTTGGGCCAATTAGGGGCAGATACGCAGTATTTT CASSLGQLGADTQYF NA TRBJ2-3 NA TRBV11-3
TGTGCCAGCAGCGCGGGGGTGACGCCTTCACCCCTCCACTTT CASSAGVTPSPLHF NA TRBJ1-6 NA TRBV7-2
TGCAGCTTTTCAAGTGGACTAGCGGGAAGGGAAGAGACCCAGTACTTC CSFSSGLAGREETQYF NA TRBJ2-5 TRBD2 TRBV29-1
TGTGCCAGCAGCTTAGGTCATTATAATTCACCCCTCCACTTT CASSLGHYNSPLHF NA TRBJ1-6 NA TRBV7-2
TGTGCCAGCACCCATTCAGTCCCCAATCAGCCCCAGCATTTT CASTHSVPNQPQHF NA TRBJ1-5 NA TRBV6-5
TGTGCCAGCAGCACCACCTGGACAGGGCCTAGCAATCAGCCCCAGCATTTT CASSTTWTGPSNQPQHF NA TRBJ1-5 TRBD1 TRBV6-2/TRBV6-3
TGTGCCAGCAGCCTCGGGGACATCCTCTACGAGCAGTACTTC CASSLGDILYEQYF NA TRBJ2-7 NA TRBV7-9
TGTGCCAGCTCGAAACGTAGAACAGATACGCAGTATTTT CASSKRRTDTQYF NA TRBJ2-3 NA TRBV28
TGCGCCAGCAGCCAATCAGACAGGATCCCGAACACTGAAGCTTTCTTT CASSQSDRIPNTEAFF NA TRBJ1-1 NA TRBV4-3
TGTGCCAGCAGCTTGGGGGCTAGCGGGAGAAGGAGCAATGAGCAGTTCTTC CASSLGASGRRSNEQFF NA TRBJ2-1 TRBD2 TRBV5-8
TGTGCCAGCAGCGTGACCGGGACTAGCGGGAGCGGGGATACGCAGTATTTT CASSVTGTSGSGDTQYF NA TRBJ2-3 TRBD2 TRBV5-5